Listed here are 4 T cell receptor beta chains from one sample, sequenced in a study of blood T cell repertoires in COVID-19. Sequencing used immunoSEQ multiplex PCR; TCRdb keeps in-frame clones, though not all of them. Found here are 100,000 to 150,000 clones, over 75% of them singletons; the top ten hold 25% to 30%. The source material was peripheral blood. Receptor source: a woman older than 75 with acute or convalescent COVID-19.

V and J are TRBV3-1 (or the pseudogene TRBV3-2) and TRBJ1-1; D is possibly TRBD1 (6 bases). This CDR3 is built from 12 residues. V was clipped by 6 bases and J by 5 bases, with 10 bases between them. Germline loops: CDR1 LGHDT, CDR2 YNNKEL (reference sequence). The CDR3 DNA reads TGTGCCAGCAGGGGAGGGGGTACTGAAGCTTTCTTT. Translated: CASRGGGTEAFF.

This chain connects TRBV4-1 to TRBJ1-3; TRBD1 is a possible D gene (5 bases). The V end lost 4 bases, the J end lost 7 bases, and 14 bases lay between the germline ends. From germline, CDR1 is MGHRA and CDR2 YSYEKL. The CDR3 runs 14 residues. The CDR3 bases are TGCGCCAGCAGCCGTATAGGAAACAGGAACACCATATATTTT. Translating gives CASSRIGNRNTIYF.

V and J are TRBV9 and TRBJ1-3, with D perhaps matching TRBD1 (5 bases). The germline V and J ends were trimmed by 7 bases and 0 bases, with 14 bases remaining between them. Per the germline V gene, CDR1 is SGDLS and CDR2 is YYNGEE. The CDR3 consists of 15 residues. In DNA form, the CDR3 reads TGTGCCAGCTCCCAGCAGGGAAACTCTGGAAACACCATATATTTT. It translates to CASSQQGNSGNTIYF.

This chain connects TRBV4-3 to TRBJ1-1; D may be TRBD1 (5 bases). The V gene lost 3 bases and the J gene lost 1 base, with 12 bases spanning the gap. CDR3 length equals 15 residues. Germline V gene sequence: CDR1 LGHNA, CDR2 YSLEER. CDR3: CASSHLDSENTEAFF. The CDR3 DNA reads TGCGCCAGCAGCCACCTTGACAGTGAGAACACTGAAGCTTTCTTT.